Here is one T cell receptor beta chain with its context. Its matching antigen is unknown. Each diagnosis was grounded in clinical symptoms, serum thyroxine and TRAb, thyroid ultrasound, and orbital computed tomography. This sample was included in a study of T cells in Graves' hyperthyroidism and ophthalmopathy. General study points: Blood shared most expanded thyroid clonotypes above 0.001.

The source material, RNA transcripts, was used to amplify TCR beta CDR3 regions. First-round RT-PCR with HTBI primers amplified the TCR CDR3 region. From the multiplex PCR reads, TCRdb called clonotypes with MiXCR, one entry per CDR3 protein. The sample has a few hundred thousand distinct CDR3 sequences, approximately 16% seen once. Germline V gene sequence: CDR1 DFQATT, CDR2 SNEGSKA (reference sequence). CDR3 length: 17 residues. V lost 2 bases to trimming and J lost 5 bases, with 24 bases between them. The TCR comes from a woman aged 40 to 50 with Graves' ophthalmopathy. Source material: blood. V is TRBV20-1 and J is TRBJ2-5; D may be TRBD1 (5 bases). The CDR3: CSARNPYAGKPGETQYF. CDR3 nucleotides: TGCAGTGCTAGAAACCCCTACGCTGGGAAGCCAGGGGAGACCCAGTACTTC.